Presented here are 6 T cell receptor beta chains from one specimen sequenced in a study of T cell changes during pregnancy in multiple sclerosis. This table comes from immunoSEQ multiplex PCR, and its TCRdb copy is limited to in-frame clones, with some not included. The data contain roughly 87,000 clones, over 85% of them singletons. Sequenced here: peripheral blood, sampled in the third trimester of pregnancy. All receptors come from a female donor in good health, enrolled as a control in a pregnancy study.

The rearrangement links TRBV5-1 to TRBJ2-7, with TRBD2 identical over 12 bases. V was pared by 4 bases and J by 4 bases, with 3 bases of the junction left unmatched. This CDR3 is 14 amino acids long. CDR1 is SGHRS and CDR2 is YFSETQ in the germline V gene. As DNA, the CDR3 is TGCGCCAGCAGCGCGACTAGCGGGAGATACGAGCAGTACTTC. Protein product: CASSATSGRYEQYF.

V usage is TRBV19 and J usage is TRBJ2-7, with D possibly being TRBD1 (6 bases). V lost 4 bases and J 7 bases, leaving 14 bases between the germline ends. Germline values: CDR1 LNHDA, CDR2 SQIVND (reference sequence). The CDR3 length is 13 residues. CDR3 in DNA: TGTGCCAGTAGTACCTCGACAGGCGGGGAGCAGTACTTC. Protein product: CASSTSTGGEQYF.

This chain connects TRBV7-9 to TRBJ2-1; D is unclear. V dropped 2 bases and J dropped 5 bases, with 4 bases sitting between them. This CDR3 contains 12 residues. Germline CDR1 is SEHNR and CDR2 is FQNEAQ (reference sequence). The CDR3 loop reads CASSLSHNEQFF. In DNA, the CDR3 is TGTGCCAGCAGCTTAAGCCACAATGAGCAGTTCTTC.

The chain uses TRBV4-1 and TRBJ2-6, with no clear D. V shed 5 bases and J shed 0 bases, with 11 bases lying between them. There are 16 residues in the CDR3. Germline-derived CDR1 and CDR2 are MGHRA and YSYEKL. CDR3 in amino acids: CASSGPAYSGANVLTF. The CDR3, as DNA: TGCGCCAGCAGCGGGCCGGCATACTCTGGGGCCAACGTCCTGACTTTC.

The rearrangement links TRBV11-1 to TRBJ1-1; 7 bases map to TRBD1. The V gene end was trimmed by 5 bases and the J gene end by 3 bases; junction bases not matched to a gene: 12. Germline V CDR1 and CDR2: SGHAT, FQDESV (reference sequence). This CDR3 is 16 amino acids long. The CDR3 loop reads CASSPFSTGADTEAFF. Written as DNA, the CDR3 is TGTGCCAGCAGCCCCTTCTCTACAGGGGCCGACACTGAAGCTTTCTTT.

DNA for the CDR3: TGCGCCAGCAGCACTCAGGGGTCGTGGGTGAACACTGAAGCTTTCTTT. As protein: CASSTQGSWVNTEAFF. The J gene is TRBJ1-1, the V gene TRBV5-1; D may be TRBD1 (6 bases). Germline CDR1 is SGHRS and CDR2 is YFSETQ. V was clipped by 4 bases and J by 0 bases, with 16 bases between them. The CDR3 consists of 16 residues.